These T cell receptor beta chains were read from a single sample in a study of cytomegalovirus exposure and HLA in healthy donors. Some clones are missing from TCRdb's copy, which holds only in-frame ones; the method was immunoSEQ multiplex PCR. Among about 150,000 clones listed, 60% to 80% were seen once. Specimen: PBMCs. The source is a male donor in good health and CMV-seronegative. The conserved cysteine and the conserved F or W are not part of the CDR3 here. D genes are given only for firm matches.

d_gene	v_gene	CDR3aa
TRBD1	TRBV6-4	ASSAGTGRYGYT
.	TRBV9	ASSVGGTLSTEAF
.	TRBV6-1	ASSEAPENTEAF
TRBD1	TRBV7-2	ASSPTGAPNTEAF
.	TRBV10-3	AISESSGYNEQF
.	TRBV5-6	ASSPKDGRGLEQY
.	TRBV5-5	ASSLGVRGTEAF
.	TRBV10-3	AISESRGRDEKLF
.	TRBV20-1	SATRGNIQY
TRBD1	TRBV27	ASSLTGGAKTQY
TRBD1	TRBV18	ASSPVVKGANGYT
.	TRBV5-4	ASSKPRGNSRNEQF
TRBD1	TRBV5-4	ASSLAGQGAKAEAF
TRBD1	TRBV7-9	ASSASRGTGRTGELF
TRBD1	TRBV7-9	ASSRGQGDTEAF
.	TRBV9	ASSVGGSGANVLT
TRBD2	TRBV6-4	ASSDSSGGANEQF
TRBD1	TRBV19	ASSIVGTGLQPQH
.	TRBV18	ASSPQPGGLRQF
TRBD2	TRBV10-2	ASRGGLAYNEQF
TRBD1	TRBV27	AGSSPTGGIGELF
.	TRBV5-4	ASSPGGRGVEAF
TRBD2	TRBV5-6	ASSLGLAGDYEQY
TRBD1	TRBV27	ASSPTGQGRSPLH
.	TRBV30	AWSGAGGSNEKLF
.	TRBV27	ASSLSGTSNTEAF
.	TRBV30	AWSVVQGGQPQH
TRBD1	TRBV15	ATSRGPTGQGARDGNQPQH
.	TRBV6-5	ASSRGGLGNTIY
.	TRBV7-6	ASSSDTIANTGELF
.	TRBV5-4	ASGLTGGNTEAF
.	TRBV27	ASSLGVYNEQF
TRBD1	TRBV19	ASRPDRDASTSNQPQH
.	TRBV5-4	ASSLGQGGNEQF
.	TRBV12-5	ASGRDTDTQY
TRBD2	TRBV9	ASSPAGDPGNIQY
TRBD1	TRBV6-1	ASSALRQGLMAYGYT
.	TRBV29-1	SARGANEKLF
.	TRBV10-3	AISDGDNEKLF
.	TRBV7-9	ASSLGGISNQPQH
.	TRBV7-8	ASSRRLTENTEAF
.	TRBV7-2	ASSPGQRYSYNSPLH
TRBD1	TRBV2	ASSDLDRPQDLTNEKLF
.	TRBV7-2	ASSLFATETYEQY
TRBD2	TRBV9	ASSERSSGEGDTQY
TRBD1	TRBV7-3	ASSLFAGGFNEQY
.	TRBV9	ASSGAGEPTVNTEAF
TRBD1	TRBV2	ASSAQGWTEAF
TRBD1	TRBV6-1	ASRDRSYEQY
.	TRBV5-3	ARTRPGFDTEAF
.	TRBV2	ASSEGQGSVNTEAF
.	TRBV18	ASSPQGMNEQF
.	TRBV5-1	ASNRGDNYGYT